The 12 T cell receptor beta chains presented below share a single source sample, sequenced in a study of cytomegalovirus exposure and HLA in healthy donors. Profiling relied on immunoSEQ multiplex PCR, and the TCRdb table lists in-frame clones only, not all of them. This table holds about 250,000 clones, more than 75% found once. The sample consisted of PBMCs. These TCRs come from a man aged 18 to 30 in good health and CMV-seropositive.

The genes are TRBV4-1 and TRBJ2-5; D assignment may be TRBD1 or TRBD2 (6 bases each). Trimming shortened V by 4 bases and J by 7 bases, and 16 bases separated the two germline ends. The CDR3 loop spans 14 amino acids. Germline lookup yields CDR1 MGHRA and CDR2 YSYEKL. The CDR3 loop is CASSPQEGGRTQYF. DNA of the CDR3: TGCGCCAGCAGCCCCCAAGAGGGGGGCCGGACCCAGTACTTC.

The chain recombines TRBV9 with TRBJ1-5; possibly TRBD1 for D (6 bases). Trimming pared 0 bases from V and 5 bases from J, leaving 12 bases between. CDR1 is SGDLS and CDR2 is YYNGEE in the germline V gene. The CDR3 contains 15 residues. For the CDR3, the DNA is TGTGCCAGCAGCGTAGTTACAGGGTGCGATCAGCCCCAGCATTTT. Its translation is CASSVVTGCDQPQHF.

J is TRBJ2-7 and V is TRBV9; D may be TRBD1 (6 bases). CDR1 SGDLS and CDR2 YYNGEE come from the germline V gene. Trimming took off 2 bases at V and 2 bases at J, with 14 bases between the two ends. CDR3 length: 15 residues. The chain's CDR3 is CASSVTGIDTYEQYF. The DNA of the CDR3 is TGTGCCAGCAGCGTCACAGGGATTGATACCTACGAGCAGTACTTC. The full variable domain, in which reference TRBV9 and TRBJ2-7 provide the parts outside the CDR3, is DSGVTQTPKHLITATGQRVTLRCSPRSGDLSVYWYQQSLDQGLQFLIQYYNGEERAKGNILERFSAQQFPDLHSELNLSSLELGDSALYFCASSVTGIDTYEQYFGPGTRLTVT.

The rearrangement links TRBV29-1 to TRBJ2-1, with TRBD2 matching over 8 bases. The V segment lost 0 bases and the J segment 5 bases; nucleotides outside the gene matches: 9. Germline assignment: CDR1 SQVTM and CDR2 ANQGSEA. CDR3 size: 16 residues. CDR3 bases: TGCAGCGTTGAAGATCGGGCGGGAGGTCCGGACAATGAGCAGTTCTTC. Its translation: CSVEDRAGGPDNEQFF.

This clone was seen once. The chain couples TRBV27 to TRBJ2-6; D remains unclear. Germline CDR1 and CDR2: MNHEY and SMNVEV (reference sequence). The CDR3 has 14 residues. Trimming took 4 bases from V and 4 from J, leaving 8 bases between them. The CDR3 here is CASSSFGGANVLTF. The DNA of the CDR3 is TGTGCCAGCAGTTCGTTCGGGGGGGCCAACGTCCTGACTTTC. Combining the CDR3 with reference TRBV27 and TRBJ2-6 gives the whole variable domain EAQVTQNPRYLITVTGKKLTVTCSQNMNHEYMSWYRQDPGLGLRQIYYSMNVEVTDKGDVPEGYKVSRKEKRNFPLILESPSPNQTSLYFCASSSFGGANVLTFGAGSRLTVL.

The J gene is TRBJ1-2, the V gene TRBV19, with D hard to call. The germline gives CDR1 LNHDA, CDR2 SQIVND (reference sequence). V lost 6 bases and J lost 3, with 11 bases in between. The length of the CDR3 is 13 residues. Here the CDR3 DNA reads TGTGCCAGTAGGACACAGATGGACTATGGCTACACCTTC. Its protein product is CASRTQMDYGYTF.

The rearrangement uses TRBV6-5 and TRBJ1-4; perhaps TRBD1 as D (6 bases). Trimming took 4 bases from V and 0 from J, leaving 12 bases between them. Germline V CDR1 and CDR2: MNHEY, SVGAGI. This CDR3 spans 16 amino acids. CDR3 residues: CASSWGQGSTNEKLFF. In DNA form, the CDR3 reads TGTGCCAGCAGTTGGGGTCAGGGGTCAACTAATGAAAAACTGTTTTTT.

This chain connects TRBV28 to TRBJ2-1, with 9 bases matching TRBD2. This CDR3 is built from 15 residues. Germline loops: CDR1 MDHEN, CDR2 SYDVKM. J was trimmed by 6 bases and V by 6 bases; bases with no gene match: 9. The DNA of the CDR3 is TGTGCCAGCAGCCCTGGTTTTAGCGGGAGCAATGAGCAGTTCTTC. It yields the protein CASSPGFSGSNEQFF.

In its sample, this clone was seen once. The J gene is TRBJ1-1, the V gene TRBV11-2; no clear D. CDR1 is SGHAT and CDR2 is FQNNGV in the germline V gene. The length of the CDR3 is 12 residues. V was pared by 5 bases and J by 6 bases, with 10 bases between. The CDR3 DNA is TGTGCCAGCAGCAAACTGGCCGCTGAAGCTTTCTTT. The encoded protein is CASSKLAAEAFF.

The chain links TRBV2 to TRBJ2-2; D uncertain. V was pared by 9 bases and J by 0 bases, with 17 bases between. This CDR3 is 16 amino acids long. CDR1 is SNHLY, CDR2 FYNNEI, per germline. CDR3 DNA: TGTGCCAGAAGCATGCCCAGGACCGCGAACACCGGGGAGCTGTTTTTT. This codes for CARSMPRTANTGELFF.

This clone was detected only once. The V gene is TRBV20-1, the J gene TRBJ2-7; D perhaps matches TRBD1 (5 bases). The CDR3 has 11 amino acids. Germline-derived CDR1 and CDR2 are DFQATT and SNEGSKA (reference sequence). V was shortened by 7 bases and J by 5 bases, with 12 bases between the two germline ends. In nucleotides, the CDR3 is TGCAGTGTCCAGGGTCAGCACGAGCAGTACTTC. Translation gives CSVQGQHEQYF.

The chain recombines TRBV5-6 with TRBJ1-2; possible D gene TRBD1, 5 bases. Per the germline V gene, CDR1 is SGHDT and CDR2 is YYEEEE. Trimming took off 0 bases at V and 8 bases at J, with 14 bases between the two ends. The CDR3 has 14 residues. The CDR3 loop reads CASSLALRDVGYTF. The DNA of the CDR3 is TGTGCCAGCAGCTTGGCCCTCAGGGATGTAGGCTACACCTTC. The full variable domain, its missing parts supplied by reference TRBV5-6 and TRBJ1-2, is DAGVTQSPTHLIKTRGQQVTLRCSPKSGHDTVSWYQQALGQGPQFIFQYYEEEERQRGNFPDRFSGHQFPNYSSELNVNALLLGDSALYLCASSLALRDVGYTFGSGTRLTVV.